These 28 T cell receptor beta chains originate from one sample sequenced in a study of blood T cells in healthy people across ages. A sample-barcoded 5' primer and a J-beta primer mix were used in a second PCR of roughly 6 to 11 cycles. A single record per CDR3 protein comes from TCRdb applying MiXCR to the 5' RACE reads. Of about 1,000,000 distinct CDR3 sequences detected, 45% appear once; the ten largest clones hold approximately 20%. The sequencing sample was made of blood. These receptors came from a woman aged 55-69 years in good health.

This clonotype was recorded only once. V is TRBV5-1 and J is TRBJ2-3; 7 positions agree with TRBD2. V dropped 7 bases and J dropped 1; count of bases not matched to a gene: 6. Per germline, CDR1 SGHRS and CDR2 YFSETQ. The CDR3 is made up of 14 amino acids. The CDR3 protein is CASGAGIGTDTQYF. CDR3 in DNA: TGCGCCAGCGGAGCGGGAATTGGCACAGATACGCAGTATTTT.

The CDR3 nucleotides are TGTGCCAGCAGTAGAAACAGGGGCGACGAGACCCAGTACTTC. This gives the protein CASSRNRGDETQYF. The rearrangement uses TRBV12-3 or TRBV12-4 and TRBJ2-5; 7 bases are shared with TRBD1. CDR3 length equals 14 residues. The trim removed 5 bases at V and 5 bases at J, leaving 8 bases unmatched.

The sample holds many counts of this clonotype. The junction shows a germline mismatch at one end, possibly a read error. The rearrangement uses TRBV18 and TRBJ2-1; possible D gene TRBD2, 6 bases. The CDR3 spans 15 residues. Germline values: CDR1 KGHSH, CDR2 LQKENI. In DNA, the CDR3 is TGTGCCAGCTCACCCCTTGGACTATCCTCCAATGAGCAGTTCTTC. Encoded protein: CASSPLGLSSNEQFF.

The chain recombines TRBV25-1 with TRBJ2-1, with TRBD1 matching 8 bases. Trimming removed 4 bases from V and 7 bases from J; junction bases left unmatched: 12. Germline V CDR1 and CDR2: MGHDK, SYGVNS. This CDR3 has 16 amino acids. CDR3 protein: CASSGVGQGKPNEQFF. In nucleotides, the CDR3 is TGTGCCAGCAGTGGAGTAGGACAGGGTAAGCCTAATGAGCAGTTCTTC.

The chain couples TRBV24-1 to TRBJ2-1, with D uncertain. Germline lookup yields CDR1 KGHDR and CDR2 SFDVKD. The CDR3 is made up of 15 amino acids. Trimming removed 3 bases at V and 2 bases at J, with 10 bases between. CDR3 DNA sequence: TGTGCCACCAGTGATGGAAGTAGTACCTACAATGAGCAGTTCTTC. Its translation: CATSDGSSTYNEQFF.

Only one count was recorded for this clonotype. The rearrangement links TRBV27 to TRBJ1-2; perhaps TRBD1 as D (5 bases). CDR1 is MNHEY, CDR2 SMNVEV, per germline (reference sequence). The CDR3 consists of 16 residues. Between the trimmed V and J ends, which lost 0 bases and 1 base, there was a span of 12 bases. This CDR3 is CASSLSPTAINYGYTF. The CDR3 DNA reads TGTGCCAGCAGTTTATCCCCGACAGCAATTAACTATGGCTACACCTTC.

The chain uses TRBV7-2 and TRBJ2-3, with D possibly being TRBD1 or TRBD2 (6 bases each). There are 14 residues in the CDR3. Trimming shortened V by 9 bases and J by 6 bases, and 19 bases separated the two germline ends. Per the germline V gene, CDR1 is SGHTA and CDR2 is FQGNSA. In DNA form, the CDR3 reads TGTGCCAGGAGCCAAGGAGGGGGGCACGATACGCAGTATTTT. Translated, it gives CARSQGGGHDTQYF.

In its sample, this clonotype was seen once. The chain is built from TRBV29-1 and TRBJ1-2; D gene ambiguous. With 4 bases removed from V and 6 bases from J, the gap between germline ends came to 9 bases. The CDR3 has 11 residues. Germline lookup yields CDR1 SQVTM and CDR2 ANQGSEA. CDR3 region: CSVGRADGYTF. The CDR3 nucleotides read TGCAGCGTTGGAAGGGCGGATGGCTACACCTTC.

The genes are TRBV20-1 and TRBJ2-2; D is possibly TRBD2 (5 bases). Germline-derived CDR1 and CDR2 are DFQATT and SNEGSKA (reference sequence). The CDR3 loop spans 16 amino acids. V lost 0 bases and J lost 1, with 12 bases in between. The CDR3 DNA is TGCAGTGCTAGAGATCTCTCGGGATTGAACACCGGGGAGCTGTTTTTT. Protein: CSARDLSGLNTGELFF.

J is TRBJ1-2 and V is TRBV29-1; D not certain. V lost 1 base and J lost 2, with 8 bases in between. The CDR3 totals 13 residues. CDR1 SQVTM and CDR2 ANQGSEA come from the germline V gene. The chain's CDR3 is CSVEADGNYGYTF. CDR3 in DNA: TGCAGCGTTGAAGCGGACGGAAACTATGGCTACACCTTC. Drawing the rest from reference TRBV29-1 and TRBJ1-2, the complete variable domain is SAVISQKPSRDICQRGTSLTIQCQVDSQVTMMFWYRQQPGQSLTLIATANQGSEATYESGFVIDKFPISRPNLTFSTLTVSNMSPEDSSIYLCSVEADGNYGYTFGSGTRLTVV.

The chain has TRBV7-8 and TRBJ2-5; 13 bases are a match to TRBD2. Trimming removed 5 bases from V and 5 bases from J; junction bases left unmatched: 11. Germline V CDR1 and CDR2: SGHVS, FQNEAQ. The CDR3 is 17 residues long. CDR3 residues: CASSVSGLAGSGETQYF. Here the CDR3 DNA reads TGTGCCAGCAGCGTCTCGGGACTAGCGGGATCGGGGGAGACCCAGTACTTC.

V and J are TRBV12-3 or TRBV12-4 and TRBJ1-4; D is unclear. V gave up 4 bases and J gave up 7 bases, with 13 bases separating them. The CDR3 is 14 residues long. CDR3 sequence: CASSSNTIGEKLFF. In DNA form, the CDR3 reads TGTGCCAGCAGTTCAAACACTATCGGTGAAAAACTGTTTTTT.

In nucleotides, the CDR3 is TGCAGCGTCGACGGGTTGGTGTACAATGAGCAGTTCTTC. It is translated as CSVDGLVYNEQFF. The V and J genes are TRBV29-1 and TRBJ2-1; D gene uncertain. This CDR3 spans 13 amino acids. Trimming stripped 6 bases from V and 4 bases from J, with 13 bases between. Germline V gene lookup returns CDR1 SQVTM and CDR2 ANQGSEA.

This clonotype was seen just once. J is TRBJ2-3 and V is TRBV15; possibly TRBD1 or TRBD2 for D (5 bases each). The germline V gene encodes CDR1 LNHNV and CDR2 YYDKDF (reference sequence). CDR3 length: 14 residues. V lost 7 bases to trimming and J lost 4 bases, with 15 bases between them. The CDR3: CATTPLGTPDTQYF. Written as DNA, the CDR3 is TGTGCCACCACCCCTCTGGGGACCCCAGATACGCAGTATTTT.

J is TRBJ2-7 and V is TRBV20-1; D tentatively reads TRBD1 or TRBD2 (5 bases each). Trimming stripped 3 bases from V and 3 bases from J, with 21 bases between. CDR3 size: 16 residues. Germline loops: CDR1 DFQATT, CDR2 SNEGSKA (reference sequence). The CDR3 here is CSASGRGRSGIYEQYF. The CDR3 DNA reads TGCAGTGCTAGCGGACGGGGCCGGAGTGGTATCTACGAGCAGTACTTC.

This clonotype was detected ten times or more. In nucleotides, the CDR3 is TGTGCCAGCAGTACCCACAGGGGAGACTATGGCTACACCTTC. Translation: CASSTHRGDYGYTF. The genes are TRBV25-1 and TRBJ1-2; 7 bases map to TRBD1. V dropped 5 bases and J dropped 3; count of bases not matched to a gene: 6. The CDR3 is 14 residues long. The germline gives CDR1 MGHDK, CDR2 SYGVNS.

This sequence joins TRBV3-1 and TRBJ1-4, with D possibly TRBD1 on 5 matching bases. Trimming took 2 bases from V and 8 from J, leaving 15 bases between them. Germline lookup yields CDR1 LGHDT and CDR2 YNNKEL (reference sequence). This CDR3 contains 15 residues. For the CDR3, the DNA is TGTGCCAGCAGCCAAACGGTTGAGGGGACGGAAAAACTGTTTTTT. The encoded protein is CASSQTVEGTEKLFF.

CDR3 nucleotide sequence: TGTGCCAGCAGTTCGTCCCGTAAGAGCTCCTACGAGCAGTACTTC. This sequence encodes CASSSSRKSSYEQYF. The V and J genes are TRBV6-6 and TRBJ2-7; D remains ambiguous. Trimming shortened V by 4 bases and J by 0 bases, and 13 bases separated the two germline ends. CDR1 is MNHNY and CDR2 is SVGAGI in the germline V gene (reference sequence). The CDR3 has 15 residues.

CDR3 loop: CASSLTTHYEQYF. The CDR3 bases are TGTGCCAGCAGTTTAACTACCCACTACGAGCAGTACTTC. This rearrangement joins TRBV12-3 or TRBV12-4 to TRBJ2-7; D uncertain. V lost 2 bases and J lost 3, with 8 bases in between. The CDR3 consists of 13 residues.

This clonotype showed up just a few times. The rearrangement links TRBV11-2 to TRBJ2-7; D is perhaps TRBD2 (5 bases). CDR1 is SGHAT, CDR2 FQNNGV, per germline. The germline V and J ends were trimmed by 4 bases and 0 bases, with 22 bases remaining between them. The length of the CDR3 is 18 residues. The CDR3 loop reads CASSSYRNGGESSYEQYF. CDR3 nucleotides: TGTGCCAGCAGCTCTTACCGAAACGGAGGCGAGAGCTCCTACGAGCAGTACTTC.

The CDR3 nucleotides read TGTGCCAGCGGCCCCCAGGACAGGGGGTTCTACGAGCAGTACTTC. Translating it yields CASGPQDRGFYEQYF. This chain links TRBV5-6 with TRBJ2-4, with 10 bases identical to TRBD1. The tail of the sequence fits TRBJ2-7 better, so the J call may be wrong. The germline V gene encodes CDR1 SGHDT and CDR2 YYEEEE. The CDR3 is made up of 15 amino acids.

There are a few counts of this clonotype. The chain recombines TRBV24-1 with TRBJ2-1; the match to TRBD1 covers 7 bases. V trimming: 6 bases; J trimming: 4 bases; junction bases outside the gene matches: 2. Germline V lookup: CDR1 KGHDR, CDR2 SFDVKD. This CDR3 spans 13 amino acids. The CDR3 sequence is CATSRQGYNEQFF. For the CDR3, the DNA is TGTGCCACCAGTCGACAGGGTTACAATGAGCAGTTCTTC.

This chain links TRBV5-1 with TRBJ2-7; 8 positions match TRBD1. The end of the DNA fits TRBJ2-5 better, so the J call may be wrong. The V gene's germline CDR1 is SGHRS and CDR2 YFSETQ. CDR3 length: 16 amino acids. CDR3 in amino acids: CASSLALSGGFETQYF. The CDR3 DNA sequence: TGCGCCAGCAGCTTGGCCCTGTCAGGGGGCTTCGAGACCCAGTACTTC.

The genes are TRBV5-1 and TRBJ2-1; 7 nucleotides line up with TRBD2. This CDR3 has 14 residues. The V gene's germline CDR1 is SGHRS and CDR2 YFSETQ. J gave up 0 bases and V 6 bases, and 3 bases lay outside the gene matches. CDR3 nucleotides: TGCGCCAGCACCTGGGGGGGCTCCTACAATGAGCAGTTCTTC. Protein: CASTWGGSYNEQFF.

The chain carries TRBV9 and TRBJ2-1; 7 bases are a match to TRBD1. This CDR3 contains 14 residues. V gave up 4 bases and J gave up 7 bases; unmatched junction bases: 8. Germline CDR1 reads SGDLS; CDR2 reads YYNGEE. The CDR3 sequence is CASSTQQGMNEQFF. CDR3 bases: TGTGCCAGCAGCACCCAACAGGGGATGAATGAGCAGTTCTTC.

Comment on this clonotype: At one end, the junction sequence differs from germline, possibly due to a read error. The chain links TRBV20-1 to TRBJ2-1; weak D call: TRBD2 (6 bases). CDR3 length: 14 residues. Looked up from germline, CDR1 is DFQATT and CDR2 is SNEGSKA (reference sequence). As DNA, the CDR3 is TGCAGTACTAGGGTGGGTGGGACTCAGGATGAGCAGTTCTTC. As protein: CSTRVGGTQDEQFF.

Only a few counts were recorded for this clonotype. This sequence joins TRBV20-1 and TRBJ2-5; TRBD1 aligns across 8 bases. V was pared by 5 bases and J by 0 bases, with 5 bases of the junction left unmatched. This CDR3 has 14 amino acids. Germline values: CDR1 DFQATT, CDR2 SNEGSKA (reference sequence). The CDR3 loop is CSAPGGGYQETQYF. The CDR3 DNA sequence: TGCAGTGCTCCAGGGGGCGGGTACCAAGAGACCCAGTACTTC.

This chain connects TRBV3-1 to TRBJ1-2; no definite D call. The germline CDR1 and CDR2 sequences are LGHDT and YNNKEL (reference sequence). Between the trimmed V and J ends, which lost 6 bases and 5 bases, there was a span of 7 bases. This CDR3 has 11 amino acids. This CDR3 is CASSHKYGYTF. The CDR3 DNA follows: TGTGCCAGCAGTCACAAGTATGGCTACACCTTC. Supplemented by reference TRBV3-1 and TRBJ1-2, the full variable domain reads DTAVSQTPKYLVTQMGNDKSIKCEQNLGHDTMYWYKQDSKKFLKIMFSYNNKELIINETVPNRFSPKSPDKAHLNLHINSLELGDSAVYFCASSHKYGYTFGSGTRLTVV.